This T cell receptor (beta chain) was captured in a study of fetal regulatory T cell absence and autoimmunity. The wider study: Without clinical diabetes, IPEX patients showed exocrine pancreas autoimmunity. Points from the study as a whole: Oligoclonal TCR enrichment in pancreas over cord blood reached over 90-fold for some clones. Broadly similar TRB gene family usage was seen in pancreas and cord blood.

This was a survey-level run. Using immunoSEQ multiplex PCR, the repertoire was profiled, and TCRdb retains in-frame clones only, with some absent. The sample has about 46,000 clones; around 85% are singletons. The J segment lost 1 base and the V segment lost 3 bases, leaving 4 bases of the junction unmatched. CDR1 is SNHLY, CDR2 FYNNEI, per germline. This CDR3 has 15 residues. Note on this clone: Its specificity is not known.

This clonotype was obtained from a newborn boy with IPEX syndrome. The specimen sequenced was cord blood. The rearrangement uses TRBV2 and TRBJ2-3; 7 bases agree with TRBD2. CDR3 sequence: CASSDKRGGTDTQYF. For the CDR3, the DNA is TGTGCCAGCAGTGATAAACGGGGGGGCACAGATACGCAGTATTTT.